The rows below give T cell receptor beta chains drawn from one sample of a study of T cells in localized non-small cell lung cancer. Produced via immunoSEQ multiplex PCR; TCRdb's table is partial and in-frame only. The data contain some 64,000 clones, roughly 80% of them singletons. The source material was PBMCs, sampled before any cancer treatment. All receptors come from a man aged 40-75 years with stage II lung adenocarcinoma. Both conserved end residues are part of each CDR3. D genes are given only for firm matches. Only part of the rows carry a size: once, few, many, or a class if the clone is expanded.

J gene: TRBJ1-6
clone size: .
D gene: TRBD1
V gene: TRBV6-5
CDR3 protein: CASRGQGNSPLHF
CDR3 DNA: TGTGCCAGCAGGGGACAGGGAAATTCACCCCTCCACTTT

J gene: TRBJ2-3
clone size: .
D gene: TRBD2
V gene: TRBV5-1
CDR3 protein: CASSQGTSGFTDTQYF
CDR3 DNA: TGCGCCAGCAGCCAGGGGACTAGCGGATTCACAGATACGCAGTATTTT

J gene: TRBJ1-3
clone size: few
D gene: .
V gene: TRBV28
CDR3 protein: CASSPQGTRNTIYF
CDR3 DNA: TGTGCCAGCAGTCCACAGGGAACGAGAAACACCATATATTTT

J gene: TRBJ2-1
clone size: few
D gene: .
V gene: TRBV7-6
CDR3 protein: CASSYGSSYNEQFF
CDR3 DNA: TGTGCCAGCAGCTATGGGAGCTCCTACAATGAGCAGTTCTTC

J gene: TRBJ1-4
clone size: .
D gene: TRBD1
V gene: TRBV2
CDR3 protein: CASRQGANYEKLFF
CDR3 DNA: TGTGCCAGCAGGCAGGGGGCTAATTATGAAAAACTGTTTTTT

J gene: TRBJ1-1
clone size: .
D gene: .
V gene: TRBV7-9
CDR3 protein: CASGGGGSMNAEAFF
CDR3 DNA: TGTGCCAGCGGTGGGGGCGGTTCGATGAACGCTGAAGCTTTCTTT

J gene: TRBJ2-7
clone size: .
D gene: TRBD2
V gene: TRBV5-4
CDR3 protein: CASSLASGRASEQYF
CDR3 DNA: TGTGCCAGCAGCTTGGCTAGCGGGAGGGCTAGCGAGCAGTACTTC

J gene: TRBJ1-1
clone size: .
D gene: TRBD1
V gene: TRBV29-1
CDR3 protein: CSVPPGGTEAFF
CDR3 DNA: TGCAGCGTCCCCCCAGGGGGGACTGAAGCTTTCTTT

J gene: TRBJ1-2
clone size: .
D gene: .
V gene: TRBV5-1
CDR3 protein: CASSPSVDSHGYTF
CDR3 DNA: TGCGCCAGCAGCCCGAGCGTGGACAGCCATGGCTACACCTTC

J gene: TRBJ2-7
clone size: .
D gene: TRBD1
V gene: TRBV25-1
CDR3 protein: CASSEGQGRQYF
CDR3 DNA: TGTGCCAGCAGTGAAGGACAGGGGAGGCAGTACTTC

J gene: TRBJ1-1
clone size: once
D gene: .
V gene: TRBV20-1
CDR3 protein: CSAIFNEAFF
CDR3 DNA: TGCAGTGCTATTTTCAATGAAGCTTTCTTT

J gene: TRBJ1-5
clone size: .
D gene: .
V gene: TRBV18
CDR3 protein: CASSPGRNQPQHF
CDR3 DNA: TGTGCCAGCTCACCCGGCCGCAATCAGCCCCAGCATTTT

J gene: TRBJ2-7
clone size: .
D gene: .
V gene: TRBV5-4
CDR3 protein: CASSLDRNYEQYF
CDR3 DNA: TGTGCCAGCAGCTTGGACAGAAACTACGAGCAGTACTTC

J gene: TRBJ1-2
clone size: .
D gene: .
V gene: TRBV6-1
CDR3 protein: CASSRDGANYGYTF
CDR3 DNA: TGTGCCAGCAGTCGGGACGGAGCTAACTATGGCTACACCTTC

J gene: TRBJ2-1
clone size: .
D gene: .
V gene: TRBV29-1
CDR3 protein: CSVDYGSSYNEQFF
CDR3 DNA: TGCAGCGTTGACTACGGGAGCTCCTACAATGAGCAGTTCTTC

J gene: TRBJ2-7
clone size: once
D gene: TRBD2
V gene: TRBV11-3
CDR3 protein: CASSLDREERRSYEQYF
CDR3 DNA: TGTGCCAGCAGCTTAGATCGGGAGGAGCGGCGCTCCTACGAGCAGTACTTC

J gene: TRBJ2-1
clone size: .
D gene: .
V gene: TRBV18
CDR3 protein: CASSDSLEEQFF
CDR3 DNA: TGTGCCAGCTCAGATTCCTTAGAGGAGCAGTTCTTC

J gene: TRBJ1-1
clone size: .
D gene: .
V gene: TRBV7-2
CDR3 protein: CASSLYRDTEAFF
CDR3 DNA: TGTGCCAGCAGCTTATACAGGGATACTGAAGCTTTCTTT

J gene: TRBJ2-2
clone size: .
D gene: .
V gene: TRBV9
CDR3 protein: CASSPGTNTGELFF
CDR3 DNA: TGTGCCAGCAGCCCCGGAACTAACACCGGGGAGCTGTTTTTT

J gene: TRBJ2-1
clone size: .
D gene: TRBD1
V gene: TRBV2
CDR3 protein: CASSSTGMINNEQFF
CDR3 DNA: TGTGCCAGCAGTTCGACAGGGATGATCAACAATGAGCAGTTCTTC

J gene: TRBJ2-3
clone size: .
D gene: TRBD2
V gene: TRBV7-8
CDR3 protein: CASSIGTSARPSTDTQYF
CDR3 DNA: TGTGCCAGCAGCATCGGGACTAGCGCCCGACCTAGCACAGATACGCAGTATTTT

J gene: TRBJ2-5
clone size: .
D gene: .
V gene: TRBV7-2
CDR3 protein: CASSLQVLETQYF
CDR3 DNA: TGTGCCAGCAGCTTACAGGTCCTGGAGACCCAGTACTTC

J gene: TRBJ1-1
clone size: .
D gene: .
V gene: TRBV29-1
CDR3 protein: CSVLDPATEAFF
CDR3 DNA: TGCAGCGTTCTAGACCCCGCCACTGAAGCTTTCTTT

J gene: TRBJ2-1
clone size: .
D gene: TRBD2
V gene: TRBV5-1
CDR3 protein: CASSSLGGDNEQFF
CDR3 DNA: TGCGCCAGCAGCTCCCTGGGAGGGGACAATGAGCAGTTCTTC

J gene: TRBJ1-2
clone size: .
D gene: .
V gene: TRBV5-6
CDR3 protein: CASSKDSLGYTF
CDR3 DNA: TGTGCCAGCAGCAAGGACAGCCTTGGCTACACCTTC

J gene: TRBJ1-2
clone size: .
D gene: TRBD1
V gene: TRBV29-1
CDR3 protein: CSVEHLSSRDRGSGYTF
CDR3 DNA: TGCAGCGTTGAACACTTGTCCTCCCGGGACAGGGGTAGTGGCTACACCTTC

J gene: TRBJ1-2
clone size: once
D gene: .
V gene: TRBV5-5
CDR3 protein: CASSLSGQGTYGYTF
CDR3 DNA: TGTGCCAGCAGCTTGTCGGGGCAGGGGACCTATGGCTACACCTTC

J gene: TRBJ1-1
clone size: .
D gene: .
V gene: TRBV18
CDR3 protein: CASSPQVMNTEAFF
CDR3 DNA: TGTGCCAGCTCACCACAGGTCATGAACACTGAAGCTTTCTTT

J gene: TRBJ1-6
clone size: .
D gene: .
V gene: TRBV6-6
CDR3 protein: CASSYSPGDGSPLHF
CDR3 DNA: TGTGCCAGCAGTTACTCCCCAGGGGACGGGTCACCCCTCCACTTT

J gene: TRBJ2-7
clone size: few
D gene: .
V gene: TRBV5-5
CDR3 protein: CASSLGRGGQTYEQYF
CDR3 DNA: TGTGCCAGCAGCTTGGGCAGGGGCGGGCAGACCTACGAGCAGTACTTC

J gene: TRBJ1-4
clone size: .
D gene: .
V gene: TRBV5-1
CDR3 protein: CASSLGTVPTNEKLFF
CDR3 DNA: TGCGCCAGCAGCTTGGGGACAGTACCAACTAATGAAAAACTGTTTTTT

J gene: TRBJ1-2
clone size: .
D gene: .
V gene: TRBV9
CDR3 protein: CASSVNLGPLYGYTF
CDR3 DNA: TGTGCCAGCAGCGTCAATTTGGGACCCTTGTATGGCTACACCTTC

J gene: TRBJ2-1
clone size: .
D gene: TRBD2
V gene: TRBV30
CDR3 protein: CAWSVAGGGYEQFF
CDR3 DNA: TGTGCCTGGAGTGTAGCGGGGGGGGGCTATGAGCAGTTCTTC

J gene: TRBJ2-3
clone size: once
D gene: .
V gene: TRBV4-1
CDR3 protein: CASSLAAEGTDTQYF
CDR3 DNA: TGCGCCAGCAGCTTGGCGGCTGAAGGCACAGATACGCAGTATTTT

J gene: TRBJ2-2
clone size: .
D gene: .
V gene: TRBV15
CDR3 protein: CATSRDLVTGELFF
CDR3 DNA: TGTGCCACCAGCAGAGATCTTGTGACCGGGGAGCTGTTTTTT

J gene: TRBJ2-2
clone size: .
D gene: TRBD1
V gene: TRBV19
CDR3 protein: CASRDRGDTGELFF
CDR3 DNA: TGTGCCAGCCGGGACAGGGGTGACACCGGGGAGCTGTTTTTT

J gene: TRBJ2-4
clone size: .
D gene: TRBD1
V gene: TRBV6-1
CDR3 protein: CASSEADRTGRNIQYF
CDR3 DNA: TGTGCCAGCAGTGAAGCCGACCGGACAGGGAGAAACATTCAGTACTTC

J gene: TRBJ2-3
clone size: .
D gene: TRBD2
V gene: TRBV7-9
CDR3 protein: CASSLGGRGLAVSTDTQYF
CDR3 DNA: TGTGCCAGCAGCCTAGGTGGTCGAGGACTAGCCGTTAGCACAGATACGCAGTATTTT

J gene: TRBJ1-5
clone size: few
D gene: .
V gene: TRBV6-5
CDR3 protein: CASSPDFPNQPQHF
CDR3 DNA: TGTGCCAGCAGTCCGGACTTCCCCAATCAGCCCCAGCATTTT

J gene: TRBJ2-3
clone size: .
D gene: .
V gene: TRBV7-9
CDR3 protein: CASSRAPTGPSTDTQYF
CDR3 DNA: TGTGCCAGCAGCCGGGCCCCCACAGGTCCTTCCACAGATACGCAGTATTTT

J gene: TRBJ2-7
clone size: .
D gene: .
V gene: TRBV6-5
CDR3 protein: CASSPLGGRHEQYF
CDR3 DNA: TGTGCCAGCAGTCCCCTGGGGGGGCGACACGAGCAGTACTTC

J gene: TRBJ2-1
clone size: .
D gene: .
V gene: TRBV7-9
CDR3 protein: CASSPYVSSYNEQFF
CDR3 DNA: TGTGCCAGCAGCCCGTACGTTAGCTCCTACAATGAGCAGTTCTTC